The 5 T cell receptor beta chains given below trace back to one sample, sequenced in a study of T cell repertoires in cytomegalovirus infection. TCRdb ran MiXCR on the reads and lists one entry per CDR3 protein. Of 560,000 or so distinct CDR3 sequences in the sample, approximately 16% were seen once. Sequencing input: CD8+ T cells from PBMCs. These receptors all come from a human donor in good health (CMV status not recorded). Some clones in this sample may be carry-over from other donors' samples.

The chain recombines TRBV19 with TRBJ2-7, with D tentatively TRBD1 or TRBD2 (5 bases each). Germline V CDR1 and CDR2: LNHDA, SQIVND (reference sequence). Trimming stripped 5 bases from V and 3 bases from J, with 14 bases between. The CDR3 has 14 amino acids. CDR3: CASSAAGTHYEQYF. The CDR3 DNA follows: TGTGCCAGTAGTGCGGCCGGGACCCACTACGAGCAGTACTTC.

This clonotype occurred a few times. CDR3: CASSQEASGAGDTQYF. The CDR3 DNA reads as TGCGCCAGCAGCCAAGAGGCTAGCGGGGCGGGGGATACGCAGTATTTT. The chain uses TRBV4-1 and TRBJ2-3; 9 bases agree with TRBD2. From germline, CDR1 is MGHRA and CDR2 YSYEKL. The CDR3 contains 16 residues. The ends lost 0 bases at V and 6 bases at J; junction bases unmatched: 7.

In nucleotides, the CDR3 is TGTGCCAGCAGTACAAGACAGGATTATGGCTACACCTTC. This sequence encodes CASSTRQDYGYTF. V gene TRBV12-3 or TRBV12-4 combines with J gene TRBJ1-2, with D possibly TRBD1 on 6 matching bases. The CDR3 extends over 13 amino acids. V was shortened by 5 bases and J by 5 bases, with 12 bases between the two germline ends.

The rearrangement uses TRBV29-1 and TRBJ2-4, with no clear D. The germline V gene has CDR1 SQVTM and CDR2 ANQGSEA. With 5 bases removed from V and 1 base from J, the gap between germline ends came to 3 bases. This CDR3 is built from 11 residues. Here the CDR3 DNA reads TGCAGCGTTCTGGCCAAAAACATTCAGTACTTC. This gives the protein CSVLAKNIQYF.

This clonotype was recorded at least ten times. The chain is built from TRBV4-1 and TRBJ2-1, with D tentatively TRBD1 (5 bases). V lost 2 bases to trimming and J lost 3 bases, with 8 bases between them. The CDR3 sequence is 14 residues long. CDR1 is MGHRA, CDR2 YSYEKL, per germline. The CDR3 sequence: CASSQYDSYNEQFF. The CDR3 DNA sequence: TGCGCCAGCAGCCAATATGACAGCTACAATGAGCAGTTCTTC.